The present T cell receptor (beta chain) was sequenced within a study of cytomegalovirus exposure and HLA in healthy donors. The CDR3 has 15 amino acids. The germline CDR1 and CDR2 sequences are SGHTA and FQGNSA. V shed 4 bases and J 5 bases; nucleotides not matched to a gene: 6. This clone was found once. The primer mix had 60 Vbeta and 13 Jbeta primers. The data were produced by immunoSEQ multiplex PCR, yet TCRdb's version contains in-frame clones alone and is incomplete. Of under 200,000 clones listed, about 13% are singletons. This receptor was identified in a man aged 45-65 years in good health and CMV-seropositive. This rearrangement joins TRBV7-2 to TRBJ2-3, with TRBD2 matching 10 bases. Sample: PBMCs. CDR3 sequence reads: CASSYSGGLGDTQYF. CDR3 nucleotide sequence: TGTGCCAGCAGCTATAGCGGGGGGCTAGGAGATACGCAGTATTTT. Based on the CDR3 plus reference TRBV7-2 and TRBJ2-3, the full variable domain is GAGVSQSPSNKVTEKGKDVELRCDPISGHTALYWYRQSLGQGLEFLIYFQGNSAPDKSGLPSDRFSAERTGGSVSTLTIQRTQQEDSAVYLCASSYSGGLGDTQYFGPGTRLTVL.